These T cell receptor beta chains were read from a single sample in a study of T cell clones after liver transplantation. The table came from immunoSEQ multiplex PCR; TCRdb's copy has only in-frame clones and leaves some out. This sample carries some 60,000 clones, around 75% of them seen once, and the ten largest clones take approximately 16%. Specimen: CD4+ T cells from blood, collected before liver transplant. The receptors were gathered from a human donor who received a liver transplant. Both conserved end residues are part of each CDR3. A D gene is named only where the DNA matches it firmly. Size values are once, few and many counts, or a class for expanded clones, and some rows have none.

d_gene	abundance	v_gene	j_gene	CDR3nt	CDR3aa
TRBD1	.	TRBV18	TRBJ2-5	TGTGCCAGCTCACCACCCGGACAGGGACGTGGGCAAGAGACCCAGTACTTC	CASSPPGQGRGQETQYF
TRBD1	many	TRBV5-7	TRBJ1-5	TGTGCCAGCACCGGTAGACAGGGGGAAAATCAGCCCCAGCATTTT	CASTGRQGENQPQHF
TRBD1	.	TRBV6-5	TRBJ2-7	TGTGCCAGCAGTTTTTACAGGGGCCCCTACGAGCAGTACTTC	CASSFYRGPYEQYF
.	.	TRBV6-5	TRBJ1-4	TGTGCCAGCAGTTACGACAGGTTCGGGGAAAAACTGTTTTTT	CASSYDRFGEKLFF
.	few	TRBV6-5	TRBJ2-2	TGTGCCAGCATATTCGGCGGGGAGCTGTTTTTT	CASIFGGELFF
.	once	TRBV7-6	TRBJ1-2	TGTGCCAGCAGCTTAGGGGCACGGGAAAGTGGCTACACCTTC	CASSLGARESGYTF
TRBD1	.	TRBV28	TRBJ1-2	TGTGCCAGCAATTCTCGACAGGGTGGCTATGGCTACACCTTC	CASNSRQGGYGYTF
TRBD2	.	TRBV29-1	TRBJ2-5	TGCAGCGTTGAATTTAGCGGGGTAGGGGAGACCCAGTACTTC	CSVEFSGVGETQYF
TRBD1	.	TRBV2	TRBJ2-7	TGTGCCAGCAGTGGACAGGGCAACAAAGTCTCCTACGAGCAGTACTTC	CASSGQGNKVSYEQYF
.	.	TRBV21-1	TRBJ1-2	TGTGCCAGCAGCGCACAGCATGGCTACACCTTC	CASSAQHGYTF
.	few	TRBV27	TRBJ1-1	TGTGCCAGCAGTTTAGGTTATCAGGGCGGAAAGGACACTGAAGCTTTCTTT	CASSLGYQGGKDTEAFF
.	.	TRBV6-5	TRBJ1-5	TGTGCCAGCAGTTACTCGAGAGGCTCTTATCAGCCCCAGCATTTT	CASSYSRGSYQPQHF
TRBD1	many	TRBV5-1	TRBJ2-3	TGCGCCAGCAGCTTAGGCAGGGGGCGGACGGATACGCAGTATTTT	CASSLGRGRTDTQYF
.	.	TRBV10-3	TRBJ2-7	TGTGCCATCAGTGGGGCCAGGGACTCCTACGAGCAGTACTTC	CAISGARDSYEQYF
.	.	TRBV13	TRBJ1-4	TGTGCCAGCAGCCGCGGGAAGATTAATGAAAAACTGTTTTTT	CASSRGKINEKLFF
.	.	TRBV4-1	TRBJ2-2	TGCGCCAGCAACAGAATCTGGGACACCGGGGAGCTGTTTTTT	CASNRIWDTGELFF
.	.	TRBV5-1	TRBJ2-5	TGCGCCAGCAGCTCCCCGGGAACGGGGGAAAAGACCCAGTACTTC	CASSSPGTGEKTQYF
TRBD1	.	TRBV6-1	TRBJ1-1	TGTGCCAGCAGGGGACAGGGATTGACTGAAGCTTTCTTT	CASRGQGLTEAFF
.	.	TRBV5-5	TRBJ1-6	TGTGCCAGCAGCTTAGACATACTCAATTCACCCCTCCACTTT	CASSLDILNSPLHF
.	.	TRBV1	TRBJ2-2	TGCACCAGCAGCCAAGACAGGGGAAGGGTCACTCACGGCGGGGAGCTGTTTTTT	CTSSQDRGRVTHGGELFF
.	few	TRBV11-1	TRBJ1-3	TGTGCCAGCAGCTTCGGCAGTACTAGCTCTGGAAACACCATATATTTT	CASSFGSTSSGNTIYF
TRBD2	.	TRBV5-4	TRBJ2-3	TGTGCCAGCAGCTTGGGCCCAGCGGGGGGGCCGACAGATACGCAGTATTTT	CASSLGPAGGPTDTQYF
.	.	TRBV14	TRBJ2-7	TGTGCCAGCAGCCAAGCCGGGTTTTACTCCTACGAGCAGTACTTC	CASSQAGFYSYEQYF
TRBD1	.	TRBV6-1	TRBJ1-5	TGTGCCAGCAGTGCAAGACAGGGAGGTCAGCCCCAGCATTTT	CASSARQGGQPQHF
.	.	TRBV5-1	TRBJ1-4	TGCGCCAGCAGCTTGGCTTCAACTAATGAAAAACTGTTTTTT	CASSLASTNEKLFF
.	.	TRBV6-5	TRBJ2-7	TGTGCCAGCAGTTACGCAGGTTCCTACGAGCAGTACTTC	CASSYAGSYEQYF
.	.	TRBV7-9	TRBJ2-7	TGTGCCAGCAGCCCCACCGGAGACAGGGGAGGGGAGCAGTACTTC	CASSPTGDRGGEQYF
.	many	TRBV7-2	TRBJ2-7	TGTGCCAGCAGCTCGACCCAGGTACTCTCCTACGAGCAGTACTTC	CASSSTQVLSYEQYF
TRBD2	few	TRBV9	TRBJ2-1	TGTGCCAGCAGCGTAGTTTCAGCGGGGTACAATGAGCAGTTCTTC	CASSVVSAGYNEQFF
TRBD2	.	TRBV10-1	TRBJ2-3	TGCGCCAGCAGTGAGGTCAGCGGGGGTGGTACAGATACGCAGTATTTT	CASSEVSGGGTDTQYF
TRBD1	.	TRBV6-6	TRBJ1-1	TGTGCCAGCAGTTACTATCCGCGGGACAGAGTTGAAGCTTTCTTT	CASSYYPRDRVEAFF
.	many	TRBV2	TRBJ1-6	TGTGCCAGCAGTGAGGCAGGGGCGTGGAATTCACCCCTCCACTTT	CASSEAGAWNSPLHF
.	.	TRBV14	TRBJ2-1	TGTGCCAGCAGCCAGTATTCCTACAATGAGCAGTTCTTC	CASSQYSYNEQFF
.	.	TRBV11-2	TRBJ2-7	TGTGCCAGCAGCTCCAGAAGCGAGCAGTACTTC	CASSSRSEQYF
TRBD1	.	TRBV28	TRBJ1-3	TGTGCCAGCAGTTTACTACAGGGGGACGGAAACACCATATATTTT	CASSLLQGDGNTIYF
.	.	TRBV14	TRBJ2-1	TGTGCCAGCAGCGGACAGCGTCGCCGGGAGGATGAGCAGTTCTTC	CASSGQRRREDEQFF
.	few	TRBV10-3	TRBJ2-5	TGTGCCATCAGTGCCGAGCAAGAGACCCAGTACTTC	CAISAEQETQYF
TRBD1	many	TRBV4-2	TRBJ1-6	TGTGCCAGCAGCACATACAGGGGGGACAATTCACCCCTCCACTTT	CASSTYRGDNSPLHF
.	.	TRBV4-1	TRBJ1-1	TGCGCCAGCAGCCAAGAGGGGGGGAACACTGAAGCTTTCTTT	CASSQEGGNTEAFF
.	.	TRBV6-1	TRBJ2-5	TGTGCCAGCAGTGACCCGACAGAAGAGACCCAGTACTTC	CASSDPTEETQYF